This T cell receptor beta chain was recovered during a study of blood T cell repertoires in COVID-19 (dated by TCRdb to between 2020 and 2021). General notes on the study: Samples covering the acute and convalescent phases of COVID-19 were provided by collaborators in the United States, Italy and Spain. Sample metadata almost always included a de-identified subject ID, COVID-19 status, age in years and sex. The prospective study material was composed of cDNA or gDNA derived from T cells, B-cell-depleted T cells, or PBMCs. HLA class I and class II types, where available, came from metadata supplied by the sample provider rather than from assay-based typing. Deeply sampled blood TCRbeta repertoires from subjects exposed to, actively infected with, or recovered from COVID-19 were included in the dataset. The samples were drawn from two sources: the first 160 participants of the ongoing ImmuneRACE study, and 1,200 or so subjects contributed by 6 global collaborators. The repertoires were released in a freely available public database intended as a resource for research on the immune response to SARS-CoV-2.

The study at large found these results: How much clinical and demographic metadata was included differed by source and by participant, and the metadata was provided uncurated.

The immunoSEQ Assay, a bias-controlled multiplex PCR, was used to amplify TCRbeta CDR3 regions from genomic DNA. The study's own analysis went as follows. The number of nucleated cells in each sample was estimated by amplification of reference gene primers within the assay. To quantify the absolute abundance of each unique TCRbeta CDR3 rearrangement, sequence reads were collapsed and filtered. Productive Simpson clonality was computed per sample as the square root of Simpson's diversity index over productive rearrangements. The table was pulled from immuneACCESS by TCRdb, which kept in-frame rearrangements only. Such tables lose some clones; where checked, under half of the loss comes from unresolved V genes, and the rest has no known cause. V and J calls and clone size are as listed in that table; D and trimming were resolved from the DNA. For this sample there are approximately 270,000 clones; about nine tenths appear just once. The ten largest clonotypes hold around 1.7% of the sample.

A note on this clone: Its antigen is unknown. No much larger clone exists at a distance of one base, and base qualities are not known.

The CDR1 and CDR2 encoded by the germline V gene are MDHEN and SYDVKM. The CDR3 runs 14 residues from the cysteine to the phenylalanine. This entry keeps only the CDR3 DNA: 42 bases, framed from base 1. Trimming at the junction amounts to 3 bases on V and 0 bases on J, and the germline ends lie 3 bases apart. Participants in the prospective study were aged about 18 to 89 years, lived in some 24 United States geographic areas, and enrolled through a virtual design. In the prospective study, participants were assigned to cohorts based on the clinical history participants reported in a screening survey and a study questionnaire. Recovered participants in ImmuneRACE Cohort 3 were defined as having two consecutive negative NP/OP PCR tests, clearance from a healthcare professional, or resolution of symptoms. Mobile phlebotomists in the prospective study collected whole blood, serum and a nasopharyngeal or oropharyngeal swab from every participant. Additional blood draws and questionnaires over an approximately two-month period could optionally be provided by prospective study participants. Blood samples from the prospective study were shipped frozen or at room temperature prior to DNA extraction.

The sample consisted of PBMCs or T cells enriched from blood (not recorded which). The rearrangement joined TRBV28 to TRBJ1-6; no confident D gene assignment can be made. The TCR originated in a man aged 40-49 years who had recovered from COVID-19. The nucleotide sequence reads TGTGCCAGCAGTTTTTACTCCTATAATTCACCCCTCCACTTT. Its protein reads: CASSFYSYNSPLHF.